These 4 T cell receptor beta chains were all obtained from the same sample, sequenced in a study of Graves' ophthalmopathy and Graves' hyperthyroidism. Amplification targeted the TCR beta CDR3 regions, with RNA transcripts as the source material. RT-PCR was first run with HTBI primers, then multiplex PCR in a second round. TCRdb analysed the multiplex PCR reads with MiXCR anew, one entry per CDR3 protein. The repertoire holds 400,000 to 450,000 distinct CDR3 sequences, with more than 20% as singletons. The sample comprised peripheral blood. The receptors derive from a woman aged 18-35 years with stable Graves' hyperthyroidism.

The chain is built from TRBV28 and TRBJ2-5, with D possibly TRBD1 on 6 matching bases. The CDR3 contains 14 residues. Germline loops: CDR1 MDHEN, CDR2 SYDVKM. The V gene lost 5 bases and the J gene lost 5 bases, with 15 bases spanning the gap. The CDR3 DNA sequence: TGTGCCAGCAGTAGGGACACCCTCTTCGAGACCCAGTACTTC. This translates into CASSRDTLFETQYF.

The chain links TRBV4-1 to TRBJ1-1; D may be TRBD1 (6 bases). The CDR3 covers 15 residues. Germline V gene data show CDR1 as MGHRA and CDR2 as YSYEKL. V was clipped by 7 bases and J by 2 bases, with 17 bases between them. The DNA of the CDR3 is TGCGCCAGCACCATACCCGGACAGCTTAACACTGAAGCTTTCTTT. This sequence encodes CASTIPGQLNTEAFF.

This clonotype was observed many times. This chain uses TRBV5-1 with TRBJ2-7; unclear D gene. Deletions cut 1 base from V and 3 bases from J, with 8 bases between. The CDR3 totals 13 residues. Germline loops: CDR1 SGHRS, CDR2 YFSETQ. In DNA, the CDR3 is TGCGCCAGCAGCTTGAGTTCAGTCTACGAGCAGTACTTC. This sequence encodes CASSLSSVYEQYF. Drawing the rest from reference TRBV5-1 and TRBJ2-7, the complete variable domain is KAGVTQTPRYLIKTRGQQVTLSCSPISGHRSVSWYQQTPGQGLQFLFEYFSETQRNKGNFPGRFSGRQFSNSRSEMNVSTLELGDSALYLCASSLSSVYEQYFGPGTRLTVT.

This clonotype was observed at least ten times. The V and J genes are TRBV6-5 and TRBJ2-7, with 8 bases fitting TRBD1. The ends lost 4 bases at V and 1 base at J; junction bases unmatched: 6. This CDR3 region has 15 residues. Per germline, CDR1 MNHEY and CDR2 SVGAGI. In DNA form, the CDR3 reads TGTGCCAGCAGTTTTGGACAGGGATATTCCTACGAGCAGTACTTC. This encodes CASSFGQGYSYEQYF.